Following are 27 T cell receptor beta chains from one sample sequenced in a study of CD8 T cells in ankylosing spondylitis. Findings and caveats of the study: One TCR beta motif, made up of 7 or 8 highly homologous variants, appeared characteristic of ankylosing spondylitis blood.

No antigen has been identified for these receptors. TCRdb called the 5' RACE reads again in MiXCR, with one record for every CDR3 protein. The table shows around 770,000 distinct CDR3 sequences, with about 12% occurring only once. Sequencing was done on a sample of blood, either unsorted or a sorted T cell fraction (not recorded which). These receptors were taken from a male donor with ankylosing spondylitis.

The rearrangement uses TRBV5-6 and TRBJ1-2; 8 positions match TRBD1. This CDR3 is built from 15 residues. Germline V CDR1 and CDR2: SGHDT, YYEEEE. The V and J ends lost 4 bases and 3 bases, in that order; junction bases with no gene match: 8. The CDR3 DNA is TGTGCCAGCAGCCCTGACAGGGGCGCGGACTATGGCTACACCTTC. This gives the protein CASSPDRGADYGYTF.

This clonotype has a handful of counts. This sequence joins TRBV20-1 and TRBJ2-7; D unresolved. V shed 1 base and J shed 11 bases, with 15 bases lying between them. CDR3 length equals 12 residues. Germline values: CDR1 DFQATT, CDR2 SNEGSKA (reference sequence). The CDR3 DNA is TGCAGTGCTAGAGTTGCCCGAGTTCTGGAGTACTTC. Translated, it gives CSARVARVLEYF.

This clonotype was counted only a few times. The rearrangement uses TRBV20-1 and TRBJ1-4; TRBD1 agrees at 10 bases. Per germline, CDR1 DFQATT and CDR2 SNEGSKA (reference sequence). V dropped 0 bases and J dropped 7; count of bases not matched to a gene: 2. The CDR3 consists of 14 residues. The CDR3 protein is CSARDGTGAEKLFF. CDR3 DNA: TGCAGTGCTAGAGATGGGACAGGGGCTGAAAAACTGTTTTTT.

This clonotype was observed many times. V is TRBV7-2 and J is TRBJ2-7; possible D gene TRBD2, 7 bases. The germline V gene has CDR1 SGHTA and CDR2 FQGNSA. The ends were cut back, 5 bases at V and 5 bases at J, with 13 bases in the middle. CDR3 length: 13 amino acids. DNA of the CDR3: TGTGCCAGCAGCCGATGGGGGGGCCACGAGCAGTACTTC. It translates to CASSRWGGHEQYF.

This clonotype was counted ten times or more. This chain joins TRBV4-3 and TRBJ1-2; weak D call: TRBD1 (6 bases). Germline V gene lookup returns CDR1 LGHNA and CDR2 YSLEER. V lost 0 bases and J 3 bases, leaving 17 bases between the germline ends. The CDR3 loop spans 17 amino acids. Here the CDR3 DNA reads TGCGCCAGCAGCCAAGACCCTTGGGGGGGCGGCTACTATGGCTACACCTTC. Residues: CASSQDPWGGGYYGYTF.

The DNA for the CDR3 is TGTGCCAGCATGCCTTTGGACGGGGGGAACACCGGGGAGCTGTTTTTT. It is translated as CASMPLDGGNTGELFF. The chain couples TRBV6-1 to TRBJ2-2; tentative D call: TRBD2 (6 bases). CDR3 length equals 16 residues. V shed 7 bases and J shed 1 base, with 16 bases lying between them. Germline CDR1 is MNHNS and CDR2 is SASEGT.

The chain recombines TRBV10-3 with TRBJ2-7, with unresolved D. V was shortened by 7 bases and J by 6 bases, with 7 bases between the two germline ends. The CDR3 runs 10 residues. The germline V gene encodes CDR1 ENHRY and CDR2 SYGVKD. The CDR3 nucleotides are TGTGCCATCACAGGTTCCGAGCAGTACTTC. Its translation: CAITGSEQYF.

The chain is built from TRBV6-5 and TRBJ1-4; D may be TRBD1 (5 bases). The ends were cut back, 2 bases at V and 7 bases at J, with 11 bases in the middle. The CDR3 runs 14 residues. Germline CDR1 is MNHEY and CDR2 is SVGAGI. The CDR3: CASSYQGEGEKLFF. The CDR3 nucleotides read TGTGCCAGCAGTTACCAGGGAGAGGGTGAAAAACTGTTTTTT.

The V gene is TRBV6-1, the J gene TRBJ1-1; 7 bases are a match to TRBD1. CDR3 length equals 15 residues. With 6 bases clipped from V and 7 bases from J, the junction kept 14 bases outside the gene matches. The germline CDR1 and CDR2 sequences are MNHNS and SASEGT. CDR3 sequence reads: CASRLNIWDSYEAFF. CDR3 in DNA: TGTGCCAGCAGACTGAATATTTGGGACAGCTATGAAGCTTTCTTT.

This clonotype was seen many times. This sequence joins TRBV5-1 and TRBJ1-3, with a possible D match to TRBD1 (5 bases). Per the germline V gene, CDR1 is SGHRS and CDR2 is YFSETQ. Between the trimmed V and J ends, which lost 4 bases and 0 bases, there was a span of 11 bases. The CDR3 sequence is 15 residues long. For the CDR3, the DNA is TGCGCCAGCAGCACAGGACGGAGCTCTGGAAACACCATATATTTT. Translating it yields CASSTGRSSGNTIYF.

This clonotype was observed a handful of times. CDR3 residues: CASSRPLATSYNEQFF. The CDR3, as DNA: TGTGCCAGCAGCCGCCCTCTAGCGACCTCCTACAATGAGCAGTTCTTC. The V and J genes are TRBV7-9 and TRBJ2-1; D may be TRBD2 (6 bases). V was shortened by 5 bases and J by 0 bases, with 14 bases between the two germline ends. Germline CDR1 SEHNR, CDR2 FQNEAQ (reference sequence). This CDR3 is 16 amino acids long.

The chain links TRBV4-3 to TRBJ2-7; no definite D call. The CDR3 has 15 amino acids. Germline CDR1 and CDR2: LGHNA and YSLEER. Trimming removed 5 bases at V and 0 bases at J, with 14 bases between. This chain's CDR3 is CASSTRMESSYEQYF. Written as DNA, the CDR3 is TGCGCCAGCAGCACCCGGATGGAGAGCTCCTACGAGCAGTACTTC.

The chain uses TRBV12-3 or TRBV12-4 and TRBJ1-1; unclear D gene. There are 12 residues in the CDR3. V was trimmed by 6 bases and J by 7 bases, leaving 12 bases between them. The CDR3 reads CASSVPGDEAFF. In DNA, the CDR3 is TGTGCCAGCAGCGTACCAGGAGATGAAGCTTTCTTT.

This clonotype was observed many times. This chain connects TRBV5-1 to TRBJ2-7, with 7 nucleotides matching TRBD1. CDR3 length: 14 residues. The germline V gene encodes CDR1 SGHRS and CDR2 YFSETQ. Trimming at V came to 0 bases and at J to 7 bases, leaving 7 bases not matched to a gene. This CDR3 reads CASSLEQGLLEQYF. DNA of the CDR3: TGCGCCAGCAGCTTGGAACAGGGGCTACTGGAGCAGTACTTC. Using reference TRBV5-1 and TRBJ2-7 for the parts outside the CDR3, the full variable domain is KAGVTQTPRYLIKTRGQQVTLSCSPISGHRSVSWYQQTPGQGLQFLFEYFSETQRNKGNFPGRFSGRQFSNSRSEMNVSTLELGDSALYLCASSLEQGLLEQYFGPGTRLTVT.

This clonotype was detected many times. This chain joins TRBV29-1 and TRBJ2-3, with D unclear. The CDR3 totals 15 residues. Trimming took off 0 bases at V and 0 bases at J, with 10 bases between the two ends. Germline assignment: CDR1 SQVTM and CDR2 ANQGSEA. Written as DNA, the CDR3 is TGCAGCGTTGAAGAATCCAGATCCAGCACAGATACGCAGTATTTT. It yields the protein CSVEESRSSTDTQYF.

This clonotype was seen only a few times. The genes are TRBV5-5 and TRBJ2-7; 7 positions agree with TRBD2. V trimming: 0 bases; J trimming: 1 base; junction bases outside the gene matches: 4. Germline loops: CDR1 SGHKS, CDR2 YYEKEE (reference sequence). The CDR3 has 15 amino acids. CDR3: CASSLVLADSYEQYF. CDR3 bases: TGTGCCAGCAGCTTGGTGCTAGCGGATTCCTACGAGCAGTACTTC.

J is TRBJ2-7 and V is TRBV7-2; 7 bases align to TRBD2. Germline V gives CDR1 SGHTA, CDR2 FQGNSA. CDR3 size: 15 residues. Trimming cost V 5 bases and J 0 bases; bases outside gene matches: 7. In DNA form, the CDR3 reads TGTGCCAGCAGCGTGGGGGGACTACTCTCCTACGAGCAGTACTTC. Translating gives CASSVGGLLSYEQYF.

The chain joins TRBV30 to TRBJ2-7, with D perhaps being TRBD1 or TRBD2 (5 bases each). There are 15 residues in the CDR3. Germline V gene lookup returns CDR1 GTSNPN and CDR2 SVGIG (reference sequence). The V and J ends lost 0 bases and 7 bases respectively, with 19 bases between them. DNA of the CDR3: TGTGCCTGGAGTGTCGTTGGGACCCTCCTGGGTGAGCAGTACTTC. Its protein product is CAWSVVGTLLGEQYF.

The rearrangement links TRBV5-1 to TRBJ1-2; D might be TRBD1 (6 bases). The V end was cut by 0 bases, the J end by 6 bases, with 9 bases between. The CDR3 covers 13 residues. Germline CDR1 is SGHRS and CDR2 is YFSETQ. The CDR3 is CASSLVQGNGYTF. The CDR3 DNA follows: TGCGCCAGCAGCTTGGTACAGGGAAATGGCTACACCTTC.

This chain uses TRBV7-2 with TRBJ1-4; D is undetermined. Germline CDR1 and CDR2: SGHTA and FQGNSA. The CDR3 is 15 residues long. The V gene lost 0 bases and the J gene lost 3 bases, with 8 bases spanning the gap. DNA for the CDR3: TGTGCCAGCAGCTTAGCGCCCGGCTCTAATGAAAAACTGTTTTTT. Amino acid sequence: CASSLAPGSNEKLFF.

V usage is TRBV20-1 and J usage is TRBJ1-1, with D possibly being TRBD1 (6 bases). This CDR3 is 13 amino acids long. CDR1 is DFQATT and CDR2 is SNEGSKA in the germline V gene (reference sequence). With 5 bases removed from V and 3 bases from J, the gap between germline ends came to 13 bases. CDR3 in amino acids: CSAGRGMDTEAFF. CDR3 bases: TGCAGTGCTGGCAGGGGAATGGACACTGAAGCTTTCTTT.

This clonotype was recorded many times. V gene TRBV7-2 combines with J gene TRBJ1-2, with a tentative D call TRBD1 (5 bases). CDR3 length: 13 amino acids. The V end was cut by 7 bases, the J end by 6 bases, with 15 bases between. Germline V gene sequence: CDR1 SGHTA, CDR2 FQGNSA. CDR3 protein: CASTGGGVNGYTF. CDR3 sequence (DNA): TGTGCCAGCACTGGGGGAGGAGTTAATGGCTACACCTTC.

This clonotype was observed a few times. This rearrangement joins TRBV20-1 to TRBJ2-5; TRBD2 aligns across 7 bases. This CDR3 is 15 amino acids long. Germline CDR1 and CDR2: DFQATT and SNEGSKA (reference sequence). V dropped 3 bases and J dropped 7; count of bases not matched to a gene: 14. CDR3 in amino acids: CSASWLGEGSGTQYF. CDR3 DNA sequence: TGCAGTGCTAGTTGGTTAGGGGAGGGCTCGGGGACCCAGTACTTC.

The chain is built from TRBV6-1 and TRBJ2-7; 7 bases fit TRBD1. This CDR3 contains 13 residues. The germline V gene encodes CDR1 MNHNS and CDR2 SASEGT. J was trimmed by 4 bases and V by 8 bases; bases with no gene match: 8. The CDR3 DNA is TGTGCCAGCTGTAAGGGGGCCCATTACGAGCAGTACTTC. Its protein product is CASCKGAHYEQYF.

The chain has TRBV7-8 and TRBJ2-1; D is possibly TRBD1 (5 bases). The germline V gene has CDR1 SGHVS and CDR2 FQNEAQ. The ends were cut back, 8 bases at V and 6 bases at J, with 17 bases in the middle. The CDR3 is 14 residues long. In nucleotides, the CDR3 is TGTGCCAGCGGGCCTTATTCAGGGTTCAATGAGCAGTTCTTC. It specifies CASGPYSGFNEQFF.

This clonotype was seen only a few times. J is TRBJ1-1 and V is TRBV4-3, with D perhaps TRBD1 (5 bases). Germline V gene sequence: CDR1 LGHNA, CDR2 YSLEER. V lost 3 bases, J lost 6 bases, and 17 bases lay in between. The length of the CDR3 is 15 residues. In nucleotides, the CDR3 is TGCGCCAGCAGCCACCTACGGGACGGGCGGGCTGAAGCTTTCTTT. Translating it yields CASSHLRDGRAEAFF.

This clonotype was counted at least ten times. V and J are TRBV4-3 and TRBJ2-1; a possible D gene is TRBD1 (6 bases). Trimming pared 4 bases from V and 7 bases from J, leaving 11 bases between. The CDR3 is 13 amino acids. Germline V gene sequence: CDR1 LGHNA, CDR2 YSLEER. The CDR3 reads CASSRAGVNEQFF. The CDR3 DNA reads TGCGCCAGCAGCCGCGCAGGGGTAAATGAGCAGTTCTTC.